Shown below are 16 T cell receptor beta chains from a single sample sequenced in a study of blood T cell repertoires in COVID-19. Assay used: immunoSEQ multiplex PCR; TCRdb lists only in-frame clones, some missing. The profile shows 200,000 to 250,000 clones, 83% of them singletons. Specimen: peripheral blood. The receptor source for this set is a woman aged 45 to 65 with acute or convalescent COVID-19.

The chain has TRBV10-3 and TRBJ1-6; the D gene is possibly TRBD1 (5 bases). The CDR3 is 14 amino acids. V was clipped by 3 bases and J by 7 bases, with 10 bases between them. The germline CDR1 and CDR2 sequences are ENHRY and SYGVKD. The CDR3 loop reads CAISDGGGNSPLHF. In DNA, the CDR3 is TGTGCCATCAGTGACGGGGGGGGGAATTCACCCCTCCACTTT.

The chain has TRBV5-1 and TRBJ1-1, with TRBD1 matching 10 bases. CDR3 length equals 15 residues. With 3 bases clipped from V and 1 base from J, the junction kept 3 bases outside the gene matches. Germline loops: CDR1 SGHRS, CDR2 YFSETQ. The CDR3 bases are TGCGCCAGCAGCTCATGGGACAGGGGGAACACTGAAGCTTTCTTT. It yields the protein CASSSWDRGNTEAFF.

The rearrangement joins TRBV12-3 or TRBV12-4 to TRBJ1-2; the D gene is possibly TRBD1 (5 bases). The CDR3 is made up of 11 amino acids. Trimming removed 4 bases from V and 8 bases from J, with 8 bases in between. The CDR3 region is CASSSQGGYTF. In nucleotides, the CDR3 is TGTGCCAGCAGTTCGCAGGGAGGCTACACCTTC.

This clone was recorded once. The V and J genes are TRBV11-2 and TRBJ1-3; D not certain. CDR3 size: 12 residues. The V gene lost 5 bases and the J gene lost 4 bases, with 6 bases spanning the gap. Germline lookup yields CDR1 SGHAT and CDR2 FQNNGV. CDR3 protein: CASSVRGNTIYF. The CDR3 region has the DNA TGTGCCAGCAGCGTACGGGGAAACACCATATATTTT. Full variable domain (remainder filled in from reference TRBV11-2 and TRBJ1-3): EAGVAQSPRYKIIEKRQSVAFWCNPISGHATLYWYQQILGQGPKLLIQFQNNGVVDDSQLPKDRFSAERLKGVDSTLKIQPAKLEDSAVYLCASSVRGNTIYFGEGSWLTVV.

The gene calls are TRBV3-1 (or the pseudogene TRBV3-2) and TRBJ1-5; D perhaps matches TRBD1 (6 bases). Trimming took off 3 bases at V and 6 bases at J, with 9 bases between the two ends. Germline CDR1 and CDR2: LGHDT and YNNKEL (reference sequence). This CDR3 is built from 13 residues. CDR3 in DNA: TGTGCCAGCAGCCAGGGACATCCTCAGCCCCAGCATTTT. It yields the protein CASSQGHPQPQHF.

This clone was seen a handful of times. V gene TRBV3-1 (or the pseudogene TRBV3-2) combines with J gene TRBJ2-3; a weak D match, TRBD1 (6 bases). Trimming took off 4 bases at V and 1 base at J, with 9 bases between the two ends. Germline CDR1 and CDR2: LGHDT and YNNKEL (reference sequence). CDR3 length equals 14 residues. This chain's CDR3 is CASSLGQRTDTQYF. Here the CDR3 DNA reads TGTGCCAGCAGCCTCGGACAGCGCACAGATACGCAGTATTTT.

The rearrangement uses TRBV7-7 and TRBJ2-7; 7 bases agree with TRBD1. CDR1 is SSHAT, CDR2 FNYEAQ, per germline (reference sequence). V trimming: 5 bases; J trimming: 4 bases; junction bases outside the gene matches: 8. The length of the CDR3 is 14 residues. CDR3 residues: CASSPDRVGYEQYF. DNA for the CDR3: TGTGCCAGCAGCCCCGACAGGGTCGGGTACGAGCAGTACTTC.

In this sample, this clone turned up once. The chain couples TRBV6-2 or TRBV6-3 to TRBJ1-5; D possibly corresponds to TRBD1 (5 bases). V was clipped by 2 bases and J by 7 bases, with 9 bases between them. Germline CDR1 reads MNHEY; CDR2 reads SVGEGT. The CDR3 runs to 13 residues. In DNA form, the CDR3 reads TGTGCCAGCAGTTACCCCGGGGGGCAGCCCCAGCATTTT. Protein sequence: CASSYPGGQPQHF.

This rearrangement joins TRBV5-1 to TRBJ2-3; 7 bases fit TRBD1. This CDR3 contains 14 residues. V lost 3 bases, J lost 5 bases, and 6 bases stayed unmatched. Germline values: CDR1 SGHRS, CDR2 YFSETQ. The CDR3 DNA follows: TGCGCCAGCAGCTCGGACAGGTTCAGAGATACGCAGTATTTT. The encoded protein is CASSSDRFRDTQYF.

CDR3 sequence: CASSIGHEGGSYEQYF. DNA of the CDR3: TGTGCCAGTAGTATCGGACATGAGGGCGGGAGCTACGAGCAGTACTTC. The chain links TRBV19 to TRBJ2-7; 7 nucleotides agree with TRBD2. Trimming took 3 bases from V and 3 from J; bases not matched to a gene: 11. This CDR3 spans 16 amino acids. CDR1 is LNHDA, CDR2 SQIVND, per germline (reference sequence).

The gene calls are TRBV28 and TRBJ1-1; TRBD1 matches at 9 bases. The J segment lost 4 bases and the V segment lost 7 bases, leaving 7 bases of the junction unmatched. The CDR3 covers 14 residues. Germline V gene lookup returns CDR1 MDHEN and CDR2 SYDVKM. CDR3 region: CASNSWDRATEAFF. CDR3 nucleotide sequence: TGTGCCAGCAACTCCTGGGACAGGGCCACTGAAGCTTTCTTT.

The chain carries TRBV3-1 (or the pseudogene TRBV3-2) and TRBJ2-3; D may be TRBD2 (5 bases). Per germline, CDR1 LGHDT and CDR2 YNNKEL (reference sequence). The V end was cut by 1 base, the J end by 4 bases, with 15 bases between. The CDR3 consists of 16 residues. CDR3 protein: CASSQASKHSADTQYF. The DNA of the CDR3 is TGTGCCAGCAGCCAAGCTAGCAAACATAGCGCAGATACGCAGTATTTT.

The chain couples TRBV18 to TRBJ2-3; perhaps TRBD2 as D (7 bases). Germline assignment: CDR1 KGHSH and CDR2 LQKENI. This CDR3 has 15 amino acids. With 5 bases removed from V and 5 bases from J, the gap between germline ends came to 17 bases. The chain's CDR3 is CASSIGGGRGDTQYF. The CDR3 DNA reads as TGTGCCAGCTCAATTGGCGGGGGCCGGGGAGATACGCAGTATTTT.

The CDR3 DNA reads as TGCAGTGCTAGTCCTGGGACAAATACACATCAGCCCCAGCATTTT. It codes for CSASPGTNTHQPQHF. The chain has TRBV20-1 and TRBJ1-5, with D possibly TRBD1 on 6 matching bases. The CDR3 sequence is 15 residues long. The germline V and J ends were trimmed by 3 bases and 5 bases, with 17 bases remaining between them. CDR1 DFQATT and CDR2 SNEGSKA come from the germline V gene (reference sequence).

The chain recombines TRBV7-8 with TRBJ2-1; 8 nucleotides align to TRBD1. The CDR3 loop spans 16 amino acids. Germline values: CDR1 SGHVS, CDR2 FQNEAQ. Germline trimming cut 0 bases from V and 8 bases from J; bases unmatched to any gene: 9. The CDR3 loop reads CASSLAQGAMVDEQFF. In nucleotides, the CDR3 is TGTGCCAGCAGCTTAGCGCAGGGGGCGATGGTCGATGAGCAGTTCTTC.

CDR3 amino acids: CASAGARSDTQYF. The CDR3, as DNA: TGTGCCAGCGCGGGGGCCAGGAGTGATACGCAGTATTTT. The rearrangement uses TRBV5-4 and TRBJ2-3, with TRBD2 as a possible D gene (7 bases). The CDR3 is 13 amino acids. V lost 7 bases and J lost 6, with 15 bases in between. The germline gives CDR1 SGHNT, CDR2 YYREEE (reference sequence).